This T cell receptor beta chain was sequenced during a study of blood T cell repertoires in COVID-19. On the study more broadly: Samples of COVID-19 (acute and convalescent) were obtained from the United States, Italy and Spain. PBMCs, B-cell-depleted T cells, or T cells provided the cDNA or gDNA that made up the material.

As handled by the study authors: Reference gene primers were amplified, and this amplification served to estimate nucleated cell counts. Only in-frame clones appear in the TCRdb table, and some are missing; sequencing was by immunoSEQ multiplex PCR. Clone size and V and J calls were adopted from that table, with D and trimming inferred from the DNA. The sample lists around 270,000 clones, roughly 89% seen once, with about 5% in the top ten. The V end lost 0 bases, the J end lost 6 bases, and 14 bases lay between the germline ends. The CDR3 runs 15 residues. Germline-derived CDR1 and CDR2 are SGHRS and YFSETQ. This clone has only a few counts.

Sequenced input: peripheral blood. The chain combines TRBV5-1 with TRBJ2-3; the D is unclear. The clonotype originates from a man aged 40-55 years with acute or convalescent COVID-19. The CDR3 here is CASSLGAGLFDTQYF. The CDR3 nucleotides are TGCGCCAGCAGCTTGGGGGCAGGTTTGTTCGATACGCAGTATTTT. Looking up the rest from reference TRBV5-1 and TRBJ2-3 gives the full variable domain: KAGVTQTPRYLIKTRGQQVTLSCSPISGHRSVSWYQQTPGQGLQFLFEYFSETQRNKGNFPGRFSGRQFSNSRSEMNVSTLELGDSALYLCASSLGAGLFDTQYFGPGTRLTVL.